This TCR beta chain was retrieved from a study of CD8+ T cells in alopecia areata. Sequencing relied on a cDNA template that was reverse transcribed from extracted RNA. Generated by immunoSEQ multiplex PCR, the TCRdb table keeps only in-frame clones and is missing some. The sample has 61,000 or so clones; around 97% are singletons. The sequencing used CD8+ T cells sorted from blood, collected at week 0. The receptor was isolated from a human donor with alopecia areata.

In nucleotides, the CDR3 is TGTGCCAGCAGTTTAGACGGGGGGCCCTACAATGAGCAGTTCTTC. This gives the protein CASSLDGGPYNEQFF. This chain links TRBV27 with TRBJ2-1; a weak D match, TRBD2 (7 bases). CDR3 length: 15 amino acids. Trimming took 2 bases from V and 2 from J, leaving 10 bases between them. Germline V gene data show CDR1 as MNHEY and CDR2 as SMNVEV (reference sequence).